The rows below give T cell receptor beta chains drawn from one sample of a study of beta chain features in type 1 diabetes. The protocol was immunoSEQ multiplex PCR, while the TCRdb copy is restricted to in-frame clones and leaves out a portion. There are around 500,000 clones in the sample; approximately 30% occur only once, and 0.065% lies in the top ten. Sequencing was carried out using naive CD4+ T cells from blood. These TCRs come from a young man in good health. Both conserved end residues are trimmed from each CDR3.

TRBJ1-3,TRBV30,ASPRSGDSGNTIY
TRBJ2-1,TRBV9,ASSAASAVGEQF
TRBJ2-5,TRBV30,AWNFVAGSQETQY
TRBJ2-7,TRBV4-2,ASSQEGDRGNEQY
TRBJ2-1,TRBV5-1,ASSAINEQF
TRBJ2-7,TRBV30,AWKRGSTYEQY
TRBJ2-5,TRBV20-1,SARGSLSQY
TRBJ1-5,TRBV30,AWSVGRQGVQPQH
TRBJ2-5,TRBV15,ATSRDPLRETQY
TRBJ2-3,TRBV29-1,SATSGTDTQY
TRBJ2-1,TRBV5-1,ASSPPTSGLEQF
TRBJ2-7,TRBV29-1,SGLGVGYEQY
TRBJ2-2,TRBV7-2,ASSLPSGELF
TRBJ2-4,TRBV14,ASSLAGGNIQY
TRBJ2-1,TRBV5-1,ASRAGVTYNEQF
TRBJ2-2,TRBV30,ACQDRENTGELF
TRBJ2-6,TRBV28,ASSFRTYSGANVLT
TRBJ1-2,TRBV9,ASSVSRGDYT
TRBJ2-1,TRBV19,ASTDPGRINEQF
TRBJ2-3,TRBV5-5,ASSLVDLADTQY
TRBJ2-1,TRBV7-2,ASSLAISQSSEQF
TRBJ2-5,TRBV5-4,ASTGTGKETQY
TRBJ2-1,TRBV30,AWSVDRGGLAAYNEQF